The clone carrying this T cell receptor beta chain came up once. TCRdb keeps only in-frame clones here, not all; method: immunoSEQ multiplex PCR. The sample has a few hundred thousand clones; 70% to 90% are singletons. This entry comes from a study of blood T cell repertoires in COVID-19. Looked up from germline, CDR1 is SGHVS and CDR2 is FQNEAQ. The CDR3 totals 13 residues. Trimming stripped 4 bases from V and 4 bases from J, with 7 bases between. This sequence joins TRBV7-8 and TRBJ1-4; D unresolved. The sequence derives from a woman aged 25 to 39 who had recovered from COVID-19. Sequencing was performed on PBMCs or T cells enriched from blood (not recorded which). This CDR3 reads CASSSAVNEKLFF. CDR3 nucleotides: TGTGCCAGCAGCTCGGCGGTTAATGAAAAACTGTTTTTT.